This T cell receptor beta chain is drawn from a study of cytomegalovirus exposure and HLA in healthy donors. Overall study results and limits: Later work found most CMV-associated TCR beta chains apparently HLA-restricted.

This clone was seen a few times. Its cognate antigen is unknown. CDR1 DFQATT and CDR2 SNEGSKA come from the germline V gene (reference sequence). The CDR3 has 11 residues. V lost 3 bases to trimming and J lost 7 bases, with 9 bases between them. The PCR contained 60 Vbeta and 13 Jbeta primers. Only in-frame clones appear in the TCRdb table, and some are missing; sequencing was by immunoSEQ multiplex PCR. The sample lists about 110,000 clones; more than 60% were seen once. The V call is TRBV20-1, the J call TRBJ1-1; tentative D call: TRBD1 (5 bases). The receptor was derived from a man in his sixties in good health and CMV-seronegative. Sequencing was done on a sample of PBMCs. CDR3 sequence: CSASGGIEAFF. CDR3 DNA sequence: TGCAGTGCTAGCGGGGGGATTGAAGCTTTCTTT.